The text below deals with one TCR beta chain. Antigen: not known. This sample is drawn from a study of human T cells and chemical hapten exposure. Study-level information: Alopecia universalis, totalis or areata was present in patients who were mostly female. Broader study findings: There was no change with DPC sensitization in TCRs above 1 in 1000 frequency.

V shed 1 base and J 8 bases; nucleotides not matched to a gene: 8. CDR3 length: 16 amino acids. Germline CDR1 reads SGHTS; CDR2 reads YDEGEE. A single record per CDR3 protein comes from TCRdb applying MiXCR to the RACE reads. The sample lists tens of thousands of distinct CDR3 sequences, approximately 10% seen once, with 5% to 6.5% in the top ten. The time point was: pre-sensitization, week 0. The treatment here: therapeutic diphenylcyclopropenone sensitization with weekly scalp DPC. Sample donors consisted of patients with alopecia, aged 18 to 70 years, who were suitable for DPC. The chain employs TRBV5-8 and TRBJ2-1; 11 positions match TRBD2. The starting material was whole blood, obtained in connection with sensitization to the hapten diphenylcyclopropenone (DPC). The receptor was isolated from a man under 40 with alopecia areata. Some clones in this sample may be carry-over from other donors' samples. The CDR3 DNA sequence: TGTGCCAGCAGCTTGAGCACTAGCGGGAGTATCCATGAGCAGTTCTTC. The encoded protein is CASSLSTSGSIHEQFF.